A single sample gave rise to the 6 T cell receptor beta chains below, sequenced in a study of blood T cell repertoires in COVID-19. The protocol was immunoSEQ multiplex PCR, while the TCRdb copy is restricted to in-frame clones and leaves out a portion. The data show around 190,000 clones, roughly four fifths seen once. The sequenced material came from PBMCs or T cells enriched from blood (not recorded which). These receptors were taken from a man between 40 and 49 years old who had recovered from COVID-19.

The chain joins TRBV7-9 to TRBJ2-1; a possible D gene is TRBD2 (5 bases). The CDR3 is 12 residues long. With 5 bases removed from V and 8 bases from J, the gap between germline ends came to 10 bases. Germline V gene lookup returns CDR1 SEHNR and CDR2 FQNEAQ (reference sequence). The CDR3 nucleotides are TGTGCCAGCAGCCGGGGTTGGCATGAGCAGTTCTTC. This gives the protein CASSRGWHEQFF.

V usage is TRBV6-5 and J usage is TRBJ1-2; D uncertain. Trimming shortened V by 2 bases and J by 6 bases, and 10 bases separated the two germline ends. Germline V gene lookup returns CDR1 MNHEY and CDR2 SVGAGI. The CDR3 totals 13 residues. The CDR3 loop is CASSYVDGDGYTF. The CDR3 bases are TGTGCCAGCAGTTACGTGGACGGGGATGGCTACACCTTC.

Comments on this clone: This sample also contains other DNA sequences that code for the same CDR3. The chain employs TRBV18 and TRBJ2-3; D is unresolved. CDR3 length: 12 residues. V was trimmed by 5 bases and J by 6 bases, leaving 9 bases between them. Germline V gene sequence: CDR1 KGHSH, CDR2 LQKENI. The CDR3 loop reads CASSSVRDTQYF. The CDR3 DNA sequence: TGTGCCAGCTCAAGTGTGAGGGATACGCAGTATTTT. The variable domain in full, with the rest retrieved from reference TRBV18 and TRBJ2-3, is NAGVMQNPRHLVRRRGQEARLRCSPMKGHSHVYWYRQLPEEGLKFMVYLQKENIIDESGMPKERFSAEFPKEGPSILRIQQVVRGDSAAYFCASSSVRDTQYFGPGTRLTVL.

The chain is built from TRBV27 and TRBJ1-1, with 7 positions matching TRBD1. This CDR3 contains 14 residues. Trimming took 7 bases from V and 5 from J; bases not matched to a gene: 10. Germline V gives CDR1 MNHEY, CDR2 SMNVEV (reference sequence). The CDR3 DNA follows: TGTGCCAGCACCCATCGGCAGGGGGGTACTGAAGCTTTCTTT. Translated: CASTHRQGGTEAFF.

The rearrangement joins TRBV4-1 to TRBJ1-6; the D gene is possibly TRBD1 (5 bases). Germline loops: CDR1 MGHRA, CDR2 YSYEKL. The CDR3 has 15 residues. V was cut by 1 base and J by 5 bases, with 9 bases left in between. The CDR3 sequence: CASSQAGQDNSPLHF. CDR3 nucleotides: TGCGCCAGCAGCCAAGCAGGGCAGGATAATTCACCCCTCCACTTT.

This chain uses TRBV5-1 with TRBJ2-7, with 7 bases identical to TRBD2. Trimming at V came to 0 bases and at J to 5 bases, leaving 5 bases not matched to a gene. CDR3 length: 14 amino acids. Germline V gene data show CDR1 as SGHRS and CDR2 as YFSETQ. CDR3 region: CASSLGGLLNEQYF. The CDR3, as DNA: TGCGCCAGCAGCTTGGGGGGACTACTAAACGAGCAGTACTTC.